This T cell receptor (beta chain) was observed in a study of shared clonotypes between healthy human individuals. Study overall: Ranging from 18 to 49 in age, donors were a couple of women and three men. Study-wide points: The donor pool, a small one, limited the genetic and exposure-history diversity represented. Sampling covered nothing but blood. Tissue TCR repertoires likely differ from those found in blood.

The assay was carried out at the deep level. This table comes from immunoSEQ multiplex PCR, and its TCRdb copy is limited to in-frame clones, with some not included. The sample has about 95,000 clones; about 68% are singletons. Germline V gene sequence: CDR1 SGDLS, CDR2 YYNGEE. CDR3 length equals 16 residues. The V and J ends lost 2 bases and 3 bases respectively, with 17 bases between them. In the case of this clone: Its cognate antigen is unknown.

The chain joins TRBV9 to TRBJ1-1; no reliable D call. Sequencing was performed on memory CD8+ T cells sorted from blood. Subset meaning: CD45RO+ cells pooled with CCR7-negative TemRA cells. The sequence derives from a young man in good health. The CDR3 DNA follows: TGTGCCAGCAGCGTCTCTTTTCTATGGGTTGACACTGAAGCTTTCTTT. Its protein product is CASSVSFLWVDTEAFF.